The clone carrying this TCR beta chain was detected a few times. Its antigen is not known. This entry comes from a study of T cells in localized non-small cell lung cancer. Sequenced by immunoSEQ multiplex PCR; TCRdb stores in-frame clones only, minus some. The table records approximately 5,500 clones, roughly 28% of them present only once. Study conclusions and caveats: The highest T cell clonality was in uninvolved adjacent lung, above tumor.

J lost 5 bases, V lost 5 bases, and 4 bases had no gene match. The germline gives CDR1 SGHNT, CDR2 YENEEA. This CDR3 comprises 15 residues. V usage is TRBV11-3 and J usage is TRBJ2-3, with 13 bases aligning to TRBD2. The sample consisted of lung tumor tissue, taken before any cancer treatment. The sequence was collected from a female donor aged 60 or older with stage I lung adenocarcinoma. CDR3 in amino acids: CASSPGTSGVDTQYF. In DNA form, the CDR3 reads TGTGCCAGCAGCCCAGGGACTAGCGGGGTAGATACGCAGTATTTT.